These 23 T cell receptor beta chains originate from one sample sequenced in a study of blood T cell repertoires in COVID-19. The assay was immunoSEQ multiplex PCR, and TCRdb's table has in-frame clones only and misses some. Seen here are approximately 90,000 clones, 65% to 90% observed once, and the top ten hold roughly 7.2%. Sequenced sample: peripheral blood. Receptors were obtained from a man aged 60 to 69 with acute or convalescent COVID-19.

The chain joins TRBV20-1 to TRBJ1-6; 7 bases are a match to TRBD1. Unmatched junction bases numbered 9, after V lost 3 bases and J lost 4 bases. The CDR3 consists of 16 residues. Germline V gene sequence: CDR1 DFQATT, CDR2 SNEGSKA (reference sequence). CDR3 nucleotides: TGCAGTGCTAGTTTGATCGGGACAGCTTATAATTCACCCCTCCACTTT. It codes for CSASLIGTAYNSPLHF.

V usage is TRBV29-1 and J usage is TRBJ2-7, with 8 nucleotides matching TRBD2. This CDR3 comprises 14 residues. The V gene's germline CDR1 is SQVTM and CDR2 ANQGSEA. The trim removed 6 bases at V and 6 bases at J, leaving 13 bases unmatched. In DNA form, the CDR3 reads TGCAGCGTCTCCTTGAAGGCGGCGGGGGGCGAGCAGTACTTC. Its protein product is CSVSLKAAGGEQYF.

J is TRBJ1-4 and V is TRBV5-1; 8 positions agree with TRBD1. With V trimmed by 4 bases and J by 3 bases, 14 bases remained unmatched. CDR1 and CDR2 from the germline V gene are SGHRS and YFSETQ. CDR3 length equals 18 residues. The CDR3 spells CASSLGGRGRGANEKLFF. For the CDR3, the DNA is TGCGCCAGCAGCCTCGGCGGCAGGGGGCGAGGTGCTAATGAAAAACTGTTTTTT.

This CDR3 is CASSQGRGLEQFF. In nucleotides, the CDR3 is TGCGCCAGCAGCCAAGGTCGAGGACTTGAGCAGTTCTTC. V and J are TRBV4-3 and TRBJ2-1, with a tentative D call TRBD2 (5 bases). This CDR3 comprises 13 residues. Trimming cost V 1 base and J 9 bases, with 10 bases left between them. Germline loops: CDR1 LGHNA, CDR2 YSLEER.

CDR3 region: CASSTGTGGAQQYF. DNA of the CDR3: TGTGCCAGCAGCACCGGGACAGGGGGCGCCCAGCAGTACTTC. This chain uses TRBV16 with TRBJ2-7; 12 bases line up with TRBD1. The CDR3 is 14 amino acids. Trimming cost V 5 bases and J 8 bases; bases outside gene matches: 7. The germline V gene has CDR1 KGHSY and CDR2 FQNENV.

This chain links TRBV5-1 with TRBJ2-2; 11 bases match TRBD2. Germline V CDR1 and CDR2: SGHRS, YFSETQ. V lost 0 bases and J lost 5; bases outside the gene matches: 0. The CDR3 length is 15 residues. CDR3 sequence: CASSLGLAGTGELFF. The CDR3 bases are TGCGCCAGCAGCTTGGGACTAGCGGGAACCGGGGAGCTGTTTTTT.

The chain employs TRBV14 and TRBJ1-4; 9 nucleotides align to TRBD1. The CDR3 sequence is 15 residues long. Germline CDR1 is SGHDN and CDR2 is FVKESK. V gave up 4 bases and J gave up 4 bases; unmatched junction bases: 4. In DNA, the CDR3 is TGTGCCAGCAGCCTCTACAGGGGGCTTAATGAAAAACTGTTTTTT. Translation gives CASSLYRGLNEKLFF.

This clone was observed a single time. The J gene is TRBJ2-1, the V gene TRBV9; D is perhaps TRBD2 (6 bases). The CDR3 sequence is 18 residues long. The V end was cut by 3 bases, the J end by 0 bases, with 19 bases between. The germline gives CDR1 SGDLS, CDR2 YYNGEE. CDR3 in DNA: TGTGCCAGCAGCGACCCTAGTTCCGGGACTGGCTCCTACAATGAGCAGTTCTTC. Translation gives CASSDPSSGTGSYNEQFF.

This chain uses TRBV6-5 with TRBJ2-7; 9 nucleotides agree with TRBD2. V lost 2 bases and J lost 1; bases outside the gene matches: 6. The V gene's germline CDR1 is MNHEY and CDR2 SVGAGI. This CDR3 spans 16 amino acids. CDR3: CASSYRLAGGSYEQYF. The DNA of the CDR3 is TGTGCCAGCAGTTACCGACTGGCGGGGGGGTCCTACGAGCAGTACTTC.

The table lists this clone with a count of one. The rearrangement joins TRBV10-3 to TRBJ1-4; D ambiguous. CDR1 and CDR2 (germline): ENHRY, SYGVKD. Trimming took off 2 bases at V and 5 bases at J, with 6 bases between the two ends. The CDR3 runs 13 residues. The CDR3 nucleotides read TGTGCCATCAGTGAGGACTTCAATGAAAAACTGTTTTTT. Residues: CAISEDFNEKLFF.

The CDR3 DNA is TGTGCCAGCAGGACAGGGCTTCAGCCCCAGCATTTT. Translating gives CASRTGLQPQHF. This chain connects TRBV12-3 or TRBV12-4 to TRBJ1-5; 7 nucleotides match TRBD1. V was clipped by 6 bases and J by 6 bases; unmatched bases: 2. The CDR3 covers 12 residues.

The chain carries TRBV3-1 (or the pseudogene TRBV3-2) and TRBJ1-4; D gene ambiguous. The CDR3 runs to 14 residues. CDR1 is LGHDT, CDR2 YNNKEL, per germline (reference sequence). The V gene lost 3 bases and the J gene lost 5 bases, with 10 bases spanning the gap. The CDR3 DNA sequence: TGTGCCAGCAGCCAGGCAGCGGGGAATGAAAAACTGTTTTTT. Protein sequence: CASSQAAGNEKLFF.

This clone appeared once. The chain couples TRBV6-2 or TRBV6-3 to TRBJ2-3; D is undetermined. Germline V gives CDR1 MNHEY, CDR2 SVGEGT. V lost 2 bases and J 2 bases, leaving 23 bases between the germline ends. The CDR3 runs 19 residues. The CDR3 protein is CASSYDRLKAETNTDTQYF. The CDR3 coding sequence is TGTGCCAGCAGTTACGATCGGCTCAAAGCCGAAACTAACACAGATACGCAGTATTTT.

The gene calls are TRBV7-9 and TRBJ2-7, with D possibly called TRBD1 or TRBD2 (5 bases each). V was clipped by 5 bases and J by 0 bases, with 17 bases between them. CDR1 is SEHNR and CDR2 is FQNEAQ in the germline V gene (reference sequence). The CDR3 totals 16 residues. The CDR3 bases are TGTGCCAGCAGCAGGGGACCGACAAAGAGCTCCTACGAGCAGTACTTC. Protein sequence: CASSRGPTKSSYEQYF.

The chain has TRBV12-3 or TRBV12-4 and TRBJ2-7; D is unresolved. This CDR3 region has 13 residues. Trimming stripped 6 bases from V and 2 bases from J, with 11 bases between. The CDR3 nucleotides read TGTGCCAGCAGGCAAACCGCGACCTACGAGCAGTACTTC. Translation: CASRQTATYEQYF.

This clone is a singleton in its sample. The V and J genes are TRBV5-4 and TRBJ2-7; 10 bases are a match to TRBD1. Unmatched junction bases numbered 2, after V lost 0 bases and J lost 2 bases. CDR1 is SGHNT and CDR2 is YYREEE in the germline V gene (reference sequence). The CDR3 runs to 15 residues. CDR3: CASSLEGTGAYEQYF. The CDR3 DNA reads TGTGCCAGCAGCTTGGAAGGGACAGGGGCCTACGAGCAGTACTTC.

A few counts support this clone. The V gene is TRBV4-1, the J gene TRBJ2-1; 10 bases are a match to TRBD2. This CDR3 has 15 amino acids. With V trimmed by 4 bases and J by 2 bases, 2 bases remained unmatched. CDR1 and CDR2 from the germline V gene are MGHRA and YSYEKL. The CDR3 here is CASSPLAGAYNEQFF. In DNA form, the CDR3 reads TGCGCCAGCAGCCCTCTAGCGGGGGCCTACAATGAGCAGTTCTTC.

The chain carries TRBV19 and TRBJ2-7; TRBD1 agrees at 8 bases. This CDR3 has 15 residues. The J segment lost 2 bases and the V segment lost 4 bases, leaving 7 bases of the junction unmatched. CDR1 is LNHDA and CDR2 is SQIVND in the germline V gene (reference sequence). The CDR3: CASSRYGQGAYEQYF. In DNA, the CDR3 is TGTGCCAGTAGTAGATACGGACAGGGAGCCTACGAGCAGTACTTC.

The chain is built from TRBV9 and TRBJ1-1, with D unclear. The germline CDR1 and CDR2 sequences are SGDLS and YYNGEE. CDR3 size: 17 residues. The germline V and J ends were trimmed by 3 bases and 1 base, with 19 bases remaining between them. The CDR3 protein is CASSAATGGWANTEAFF. DNA of the CDR3: TGTGCCAGCAGCGCCGCGACGGGAGGTTGGGCGAACACTGAAGCTTTCTTT.

The V and J genes are TRBV5-1 and TRBJ1-1; D is uncertain. Trimming stripped 5 bases from V and 6 bases from J, with 20 bases between. CDR1 is SGHRS, CDR2 YFSETQ, per germline. CDR3 length: 15 amino acids. The CDR3 loop reads CASSESVLYRAEAFF. The DNA of the CDR3 is TGCGCCAGCAGTGAGTCAGTTCTCTACCGGGCTGAAGCTTTCTTT.

The gene calls are TRBV5-1 and TRBJ2-1; 9 bases are shared with TRBD2. Germline CDR1 is SGHRS and CDR2 is YFSETQ. The CDR3 loop spans 15 amino acids. The trim removed 0 bases at V and 9 bases at J, leaving 7 bases unmatched. This CDR3 is CASSLEAGGPVEQFF. The CDR3 DNA reads TGCGCCAGCAGCTTGGAGGCGGGGGGGCCGGTTGAGCAGTTCTTC.

The chain links TRBV20-1 to TRBJ2-5; D gene unclear. The CDR3 contains 11 residues. Trimming took off 5 bases at V and 5 bases at J, with 9 bases between the two ends. Germline assignment: CDR1 DFQATT and CDR2 SNEGSKA (reference sequence). CDR3 DNA sequence: TGCAGTGCTCAAATTGCGGAGACCCAGTACTTC. Amino acid sequence: CSAQIAETQYF.

The chain is built from TRBV29-1 and TRBJ1-2; weak D call: TRBD1 (6 bases). Germline V gene sequence: CDR1 SQVTM, CDR2 ANQGSEA. V was cut by 4 bases and J by 9 bases, with 15 bases left in between. This CDR3 has 12 amino acids. The DNA of the CDR3 is TGCAGCGTTGTAACAGGGACCCATCGCTACACCTTC. Protein product: CSVVTGTHRYTF.